These 19 T cell receptor beta chains were all obtained from the same sample, sequenced in a study of blood T cells in healthy people across ages (dated by TCRdb to 2015 to 2017). Preparation of the library involved 5' RACE. This sample was sequenced with an Illumina HiSeq 2500. The second PCR ran for roughly 7 to 11 cycles and used a J-beta primer mix along with a sample-barcoded 5' primer. TCRdb redid the processing of the public reads, applying fastp at Q25 and MiXCR, and retained in-frame beta chains. One record per CDR3 amino acid sequence lists the most common genes and DNA. This sample lists 1.5 million to 2 million distinct CDR3 sequences; around half were detected once. The ten biggest clones cover around 2.1% of the sample. What was sequenced was blood. The receptors derive from a woman aged 40 to 50 in good health.

Only a few counts were recorded for this clonotype. The chain recombines TRBV11-2 with TRBJ2-5; TRBD2 aligns across 15 bases. This CDR3 comprises 17 residues. The junction had 4 bases not matched to a gene; V was cut back by 5 bases and J by 0 bases. Germline assignment: CDR1 SGHAT and CDR2 FQNNGV. CDR3 sequence (DNA): TGTGCCAGCAGCGCAGGACTAGCGGGGGGGTACCAAGAGACCCAGTACTTC. It codes for CASSAGLAGGYQETQYF.

This clonotype was seen only a few times. V gene TRBV20-1 combines with J gene TRBJ2-4, with D perhaps TRBD2 (6 bases). CDR1 and CDR2 from the germline V gene are DFQATT and SNEGSKA (reference sequence). Trimming removed 4 bases at V and 2 bases at J, with 21 bases between. This CDR3 comprises 17 residues. The CDR3 region has the DNA TGCAGTGCTACCTATTGGGAGGAGGGGAGTTCCAAAAACATTCAGTACTTC. It specifies CSATYWEEGSSKNIQYF.

The chain links TRBV9 to TRBJ2-3, with TRBD2 identical over 9 bases. CDR3 length: 16 residues. The germline gives CDR1 SGDLS, CDR2 YYNGEE. V dropped 4 bases and J dropped 1; count of bases not matched to a gene: 7. Here the CDR3 DNA reads TGTGCCAGCAGCCGTGGACTAGCGATGGGCACAGATACGCAGTATTTT. Encoded protein: CASSRGLAMGTDTQYF.

The sample holds a few counts of this clonotype. The chain is built from TRBV5-5 and TRBJ2-5; D gene ambiguous. In germline, CDR1 is SGHKS, CDR2 YYEKEE (reference sequence). The CDR3 has 14 residues. V lost 2 bases and J lost 3, with 11 bases in between. The CDR3 region is CASSLVSAKETQYF. The CDR3 DNA sequence: TGTGCCAGCAGCTTAGTGTCAGCAAAAGAGACCCAGTACTTC.

This clonotype was counted a few times. V is TRBV29-1 and J is TRBJ2-4, with D uncertain. This CDR3 contains 11 residues. CDR1 and CDR2 from the germline V gene are SQVTM and ANQGSEA. Trimming took 7 bases from V and 5 from J, leaving 9 bases between them. The CDR3 region is CSGASQNIQYF. CDR3 DNA: TGCAGCGGGGCTTCCCAAAACATTCAGTACTTC.

The CDR3 DNA reads TGTGCCAGCAGCAACCAGGGCCACGGCCAAGAGACCCAGTACTTC. Translated, it gives CASSNQGHGQETQYF. The chain has TRBV13 and TRBJ2-5; TRBD1 might be the D (5 bases). The V end was cut by 5 bases, the J end by 1 base, with 14 bases between. This CDR3 is 15 amino acids long. CDR1 and CDR2 from the germline V gene are PRHDT and FYEKMQ (reference sequence).

The J gene is TRBJ1-2, the V gene TRBV11-1; TRBD1 is a possible D gene (6 bases). The germline V gene has CDR1 SGHAT and CDR2 FQDESV (reference sequence). Trimming left V 6 bases short and J 9 bases short, with 23 bases between. The CDR3 runs to 15 residues. CDR3 sequence: CASSPGPTGGLSYTF. CDR3 sequence (DNA): TGTGCCAGCAGTCCTGGACCGACAGGAGGTCTGAGCTACACCTTC.

In its sample, this clonotype was seen a few times. The V gene is TRBV3-1, the J gene TRBJ2-5; D is unclear. V gave up 0 bases and J gave up 5 bases, with 13 bases separating them. This CDR3 has 15 residues. The germline V gene has CDR1 LGHDT and CDR2 YNNKEL (reference sequence). CDR3 sequence reads: CASSQDNTLRETQYF. The CDR3 coding sequence is TGTGCCAGCAGCCAAGATAATACGTTAAGGGAGACCCAGTACTTC.

This sequence joins TRBV6-6 and TRBJ1-5; D call uncertain. Germline V CDR1 and CDR2: MNHNY, SVGAGI (reference sequence). V lost 8 bases and J lost 2, with 10 bases in between. The CDR3 is made up of 13 amino acids. CDR3 nucleotide sequence: TGTGCCAGCGGAGACATCGGCAATCAGCCCCAGCATTTT. Encoded protein: CASGDIGNQPQHF.

The chain uses TRBV20-1 and TRBJ1-2; TRBD1 agrees at 9 bases. The V and J ends lost 6 bases and 5 bases, in that order; junction bases with no gene match: 13. Germline CDR1 reads DFQATT; CDR2 reads SNEGSKA (reference sequence). The CDR3 is 15 residues long. Here the CDR3 DNA reads TGCAGTGCGGGACAGGGCGCGGAACCCTCTTATGGCTACACCTTC. As protein: CSAGQGAEPSYGYTF.

This chain links TRBV7-9 with TRBJ1-1; D is undetermined. This CDR3 is built from 16 residues. The germline gives CDR1 SEHNR, CDR2 FQNEAQ (reference sequence). Trimming stripped 1 base from V and 5 bases from J, with 17 bases between. The CDR3 bases are TGTGCCAGCAGCTTAGTGGGCAACACCGAGAGGACTGAAGCTTTCTTT. Translation gives CASSLVGNTERTEAFF. The variable domain in full, completed from reference TRBV7-9 and TRBJ1-1, reads DTGVSQNPRHKITKRGQNVTFRCDPISEHNRLYWYRQTLGQGPEFLTYFQNEAQLEKSRLLSDRFSAERPKGSFSTLEIQRTEQGDSAMYLCASSLVGNTERTEAFFGQGTRLTVV.

This clonotype has more than one count but fewer than ten. The gene calls are TRBV7-2 and TRBJ2-1; 8 bases align to TRBD2. Germline trimming cut 8 bases from V and 4 bases from J; bases unmatched to any gene: 10. The length of the CDR3 is 15 residues. The germline CDR1 and CDR2 sequences are SGHTA and FQGNSA. CDR3 sequence (DNA): TGTGCCAGCGCCCCCCGCGGGGGGCGTTACAATGAGCAGTTCTTC. Encoded protein: CASAPRGGRYNEQFF.

This rearrangement joins TRBV6-6 to TRBJ2-2, with 8 bases matching TRBD1. V lost 8 bases and J lost 1; bases outside the gene matches: 3. In germline, CDR1 is MNHNY, CDR2 SVGAGI (reference sequence). The CDR3 loop spans 14 amino acids. For the CDR3, the DNA is TGTGCCAGCCAAGACAGGGGGAACACCGGGGAGCTGTTTTTT. This encodes CASQDRGNTGELFF.

The chain links TRBV6-5 to TRBJ2-1; 7 nucleotides agree with TRBD2. The V gene end was trimmed by 1 base and the J gene end by 8 bases; junction bases not matched to a gene: 8. The CDR3 length is 15 residues. Germline values: CDR1 MNHEY, CDR2 SVGAGI. The DNA for the CDR3 is TGTGCCAGCAGTTACTGGCGGGGGATGGGCGATGAGCAGTTCTTC. Amino acid sequence: CASSYWRGMGDEQFF.

This clonotype was observed a single time. The chain has TRBV5-1 and TRBJ2-1, with 9 bases identical to TRBD2. The CDR3 runs 18 residues. Germline CDR1 and CDR2: SGHRS and YFSETQ. V trimming: 3 bases; J trimming: 2 bases; junction bases outside the gene matches: 12. CDR3 nucleotides: TGCGCCAGCAGCTCGATGTCAAGCGGGGGGATCACCTACAATGAGCAGTTCTTC. Protein product: CASSSMSSGGITYNEQFF.

A note on this clonotype: At one of its ends the junction is not consistent with the germline gene, which may arise from a read error. The gene calls are TRBV12-3 or TRBV12-4 and TRBJ1-1; possibly TRBD1 for D (6 bases). This CDR3 has 15 residues. The CDR3 region has the DNA TGTGCCAGCAGGTCACAGGGCAACATGAACACGGAAGCTTTCTTT. This sequence encodes CASRSQGNMNTEAFF.

The chain recombines TRBV29-1 with TRBJ2-5; a possible D gene is TRBD2 (5 bases). The CDR3 loop spans 12 amino acids. Trimming took off 4 bases at V and 7 bases at J, with 13 bases between the two ends. Germline CDR1 SQVTM, CDR2 ANQGSEA. The chain's CDR3 is CSVAGVGGTQYF. CDR3 DNA: TGCAGCGTTGCCGGGGTCGGTGGGACCCAGTACTTC.

In its sample, this clonotype was seen a few times. This CDR3 reads CASSPPGVKNIQYF. The DNA for the CDR3 is TGTGCCAGCAGTCCCCCGGGGGTCAAAAACATTCAGTACTTC. V and J are TRBV28 and TRBJ2-4, with a tentative D call TRBD2 (6 bases). There are 14 residues in the CDR3. Trimming took off 5 bases at V and 3 bases at J, with 11 bases between the two ends. Germline assignment: CDR1 MDHEN and CDR2 SYDVKM.

V gene TRBV12-3 or TRBV12-4 combines with J gene TRBJ2-7; D is unresolved. Between the trimmed V and J ends, which lost 9 bases and 4 bases, there was a span of 19 bases. The CDR3 contains 14 residues. The CDR3 nucleotides read TGTGCCAGTTTTAAGTGCGGCGTGGCGTACGAGCAGTACTTC. It codes for CASFKCGVAYEQYF.